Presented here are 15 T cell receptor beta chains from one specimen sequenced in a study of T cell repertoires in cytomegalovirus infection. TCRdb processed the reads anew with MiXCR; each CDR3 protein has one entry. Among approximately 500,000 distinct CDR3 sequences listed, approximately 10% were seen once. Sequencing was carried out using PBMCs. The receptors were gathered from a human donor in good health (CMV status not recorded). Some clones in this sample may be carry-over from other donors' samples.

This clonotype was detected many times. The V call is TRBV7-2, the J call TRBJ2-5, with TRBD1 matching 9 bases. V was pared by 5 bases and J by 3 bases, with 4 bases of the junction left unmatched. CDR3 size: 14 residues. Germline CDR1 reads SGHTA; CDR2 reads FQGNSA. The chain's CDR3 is CASSKRTGEETQYF. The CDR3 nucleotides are TGTGCCAGCAGCAAGCGGACAGGGGAAGAGACCCAGTACTTC.

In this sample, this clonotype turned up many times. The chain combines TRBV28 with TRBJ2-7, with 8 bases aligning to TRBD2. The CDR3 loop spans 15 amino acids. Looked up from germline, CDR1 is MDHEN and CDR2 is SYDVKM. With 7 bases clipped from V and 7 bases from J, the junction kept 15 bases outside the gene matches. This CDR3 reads CASTAGGSTPWEQYF. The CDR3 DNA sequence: TGTGCCAGCACTGCGGGGGGAAGTACCCCATGGGAGCAGTACTTC.

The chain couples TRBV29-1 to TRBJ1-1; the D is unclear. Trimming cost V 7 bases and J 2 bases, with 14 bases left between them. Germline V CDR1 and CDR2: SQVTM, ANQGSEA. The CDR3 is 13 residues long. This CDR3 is CSGWSLGNTEAFF. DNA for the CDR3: TGCAGCGGGTGGAGTTTGGGCAACACTGAAGCTTTCTTT.

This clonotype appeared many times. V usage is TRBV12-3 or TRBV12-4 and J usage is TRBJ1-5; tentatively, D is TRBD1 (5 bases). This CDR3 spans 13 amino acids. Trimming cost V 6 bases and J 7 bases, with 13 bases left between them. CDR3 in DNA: TGTGCCAGCAGACCTGGACCAGGGCAGCCCCAGCATTTT. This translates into CASRPGPGQPQHF.

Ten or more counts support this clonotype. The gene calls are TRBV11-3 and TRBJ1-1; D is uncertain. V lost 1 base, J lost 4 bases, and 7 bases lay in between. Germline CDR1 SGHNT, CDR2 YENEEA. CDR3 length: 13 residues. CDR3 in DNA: TGTGCCAGCAGCTTAGTGTCGGGCACTGAAGCTTTCTTT. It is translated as CASSLVSGTEAFF.

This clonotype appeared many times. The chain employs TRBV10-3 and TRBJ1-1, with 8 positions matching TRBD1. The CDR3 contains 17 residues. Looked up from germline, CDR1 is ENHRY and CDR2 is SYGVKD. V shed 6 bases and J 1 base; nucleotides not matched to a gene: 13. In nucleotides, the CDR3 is TGTGCCATCAGGGGAGGGACAGGTGCAACCCCGAACACTGAAGCTTTCTTT. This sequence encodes CAIRGGTGATPNTEAFF.

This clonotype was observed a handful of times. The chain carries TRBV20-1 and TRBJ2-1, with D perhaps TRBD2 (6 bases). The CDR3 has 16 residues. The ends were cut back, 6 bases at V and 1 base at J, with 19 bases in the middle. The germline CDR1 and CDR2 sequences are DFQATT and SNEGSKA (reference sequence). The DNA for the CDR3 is TGCAGTGCCCCTCCCCCGGGAGCGCTTTCCTACAATGAGCAGTTCTTC. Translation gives CSAPPPGALSYNEQFF.

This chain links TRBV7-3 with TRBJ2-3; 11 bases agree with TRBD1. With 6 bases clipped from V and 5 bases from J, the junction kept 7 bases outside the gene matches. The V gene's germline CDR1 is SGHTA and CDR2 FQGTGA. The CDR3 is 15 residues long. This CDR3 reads CASSSGQGAEDTQYF. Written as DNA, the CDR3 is TGTGCCAGCAGTTCCGGACAGGGGGCGGAAGATACGCAGTATTTT.

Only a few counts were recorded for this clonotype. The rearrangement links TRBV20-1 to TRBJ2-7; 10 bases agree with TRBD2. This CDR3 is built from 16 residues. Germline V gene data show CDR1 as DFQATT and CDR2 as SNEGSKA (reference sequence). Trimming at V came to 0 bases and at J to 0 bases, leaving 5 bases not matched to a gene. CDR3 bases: TGCAGTGCTAGAGATACACTAGCGGGGACCTCCTACGAGCAGTACTTC. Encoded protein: CSARDTLAGTSYEQYF.

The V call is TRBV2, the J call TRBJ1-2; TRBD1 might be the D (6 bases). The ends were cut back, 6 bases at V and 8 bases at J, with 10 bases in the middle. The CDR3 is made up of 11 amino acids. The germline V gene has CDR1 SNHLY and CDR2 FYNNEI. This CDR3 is CASREGGGYTF. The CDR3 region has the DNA TGTGCCAGCAGAGAGGGGGGAGGCTACACCTTC.

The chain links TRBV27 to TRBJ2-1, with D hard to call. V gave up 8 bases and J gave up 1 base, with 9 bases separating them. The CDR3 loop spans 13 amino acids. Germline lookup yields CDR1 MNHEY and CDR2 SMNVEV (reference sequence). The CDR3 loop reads CASWADSYNEQFF. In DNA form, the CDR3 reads TGTGCCAGCTGGGCTGATTCCTACAATGAGCAGTTCTTC.

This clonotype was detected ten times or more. The CDR3 sequence is CASSLGQGRVGYTF. In nucleotides, the CDR3 is TGTGCCAGCAGCTTGGGGCAGGGGCGTGTTGGCTACACCTTC. The chain is built from TRBV5-4 and TRBJ1-2; TRBD1 is a possible D gene (6 bases). CDR3 length equals 14 residues. Germline lookup yields CDR1 SGHNT and CDR2 YYREEE (reference sequence). Trimming shortened V by 0 bases and J by 7 bases, and 13 bases separated the two germline ends. Supplemented by reference TRBV5-4 and TRBJ1-2, the full variable domain reads ETGVTQSPTHLIKTRGQQVTLRCSSQSGHNTVSWYQQALGQGPQFIFQYYREEENGRGNFPPRFSGLQFPNYSSELNVNALELDDSALYLCASSLGQGRVGYTFGSGTRLTVV.

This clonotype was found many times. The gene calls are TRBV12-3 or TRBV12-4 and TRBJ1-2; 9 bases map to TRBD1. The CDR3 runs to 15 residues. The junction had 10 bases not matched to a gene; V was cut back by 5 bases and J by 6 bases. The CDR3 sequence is CASSPSGQGRNGYTF. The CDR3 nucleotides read TGTGCCAGCAGTCCATCCGGACAGGGGAGAAATGGCTACACCTTC.

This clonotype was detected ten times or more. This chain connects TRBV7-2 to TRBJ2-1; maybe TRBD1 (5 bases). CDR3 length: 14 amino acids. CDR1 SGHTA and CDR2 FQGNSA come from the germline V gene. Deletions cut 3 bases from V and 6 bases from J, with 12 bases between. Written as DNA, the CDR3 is TGTGCCAGCAGCTTTCAACAGGCGCCCAATGAGCAGTTCTTC. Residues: CASSFQQAPNEQFF.

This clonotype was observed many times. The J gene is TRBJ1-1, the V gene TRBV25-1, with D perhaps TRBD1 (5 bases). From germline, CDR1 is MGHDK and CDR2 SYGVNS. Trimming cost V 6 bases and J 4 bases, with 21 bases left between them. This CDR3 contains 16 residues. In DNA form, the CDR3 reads TGTGCCAGCAGCGAAAGTATCCGGGACGGGCCCACTGAAGCTTTCTTT. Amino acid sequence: CASSESIRDGPTEAFF.